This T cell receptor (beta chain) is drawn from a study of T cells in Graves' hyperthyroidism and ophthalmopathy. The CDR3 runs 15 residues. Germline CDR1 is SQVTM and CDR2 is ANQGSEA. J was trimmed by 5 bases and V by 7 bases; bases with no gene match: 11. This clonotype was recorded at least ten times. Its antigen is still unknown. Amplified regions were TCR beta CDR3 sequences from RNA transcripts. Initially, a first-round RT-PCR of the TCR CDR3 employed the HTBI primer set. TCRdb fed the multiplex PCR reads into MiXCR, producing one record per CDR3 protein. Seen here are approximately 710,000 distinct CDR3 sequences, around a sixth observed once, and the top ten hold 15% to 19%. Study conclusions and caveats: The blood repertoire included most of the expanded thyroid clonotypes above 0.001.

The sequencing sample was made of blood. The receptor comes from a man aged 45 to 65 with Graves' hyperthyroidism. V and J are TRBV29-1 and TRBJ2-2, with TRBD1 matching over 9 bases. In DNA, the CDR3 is TGCAGCGCCCGACGGGGACAGGGACGTACCGGGGAGCTGTTTTTT. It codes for CSARRGQGRTGELFF.